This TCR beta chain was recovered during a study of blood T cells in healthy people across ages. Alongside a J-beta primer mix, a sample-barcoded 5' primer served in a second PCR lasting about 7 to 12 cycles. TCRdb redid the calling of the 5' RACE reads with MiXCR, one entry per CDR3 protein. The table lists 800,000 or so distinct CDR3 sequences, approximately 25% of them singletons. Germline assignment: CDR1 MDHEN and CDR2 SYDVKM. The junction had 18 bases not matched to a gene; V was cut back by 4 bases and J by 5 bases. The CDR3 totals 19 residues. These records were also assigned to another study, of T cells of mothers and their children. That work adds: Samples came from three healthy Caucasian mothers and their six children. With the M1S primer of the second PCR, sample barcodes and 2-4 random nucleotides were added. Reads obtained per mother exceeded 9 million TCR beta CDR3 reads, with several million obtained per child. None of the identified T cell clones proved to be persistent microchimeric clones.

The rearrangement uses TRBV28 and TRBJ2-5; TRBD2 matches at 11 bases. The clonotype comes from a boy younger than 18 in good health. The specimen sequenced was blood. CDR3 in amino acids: CASSSNIGASGRTWETQYF. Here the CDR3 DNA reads TGTGCCAGCAGTTCCAATATAGGGGCTAGCGGGAGGACCTGGGAGACCCAGTACTTC.